The entry that follows covers one T cell receptor (beta chain) sequence. The record originates from a study of blood T cell repertoires in COVID-19. The CDR3 contains 15 residues. Per the germline V gene, CDR1 is SGDLS and CDR2 is YYNGEE. The V end was cut by 2 bases, the J end by 9 bases, with 18 bases between. Using immunoSEQ multiplex PCR, the repertoire was profiled, and TCRdb retains in-frame clones only, with some absent. The sample includes about 100,000 clones, approximately 89% seen only once; the top ten take about 20%. V and J are TRBV9 and TRBJ2-1; TRBD2 might be the D (5 bases). The sequenced sample was peripheral blood. This receptor was obtained from a human donor in a cohort sampled during active COVID-19. CDR3 sequence reads: CASSVARGTGFEQFF. The CDR3 nucleotides read TGTGCCAGCAGCGTTGCCCGGGGTACGGGATTTGAGCAGTTCTTC. Full variable domain (remainder filled in from reference TRBV9 and TRBJ2-1): DSGVTQTPKHLITATGQRVTLRCSPRSGDLSVYWYQQSLDQGLQFLIQYYNGEERAKGNILERFSAQQFPDLHSELNLSSLELGDSALYFCASSVARGTGFEQFFGPGTRLTVL.